This T cell receptor beta chain derives from a study of cytomegalovirus exposure and HLA in healthy donors (TCRdb year 2017). For the wider study: According to an earlier analysis of 587 of the donors, 150 million to 200 million T cells yielded 117 million unique TCR beta sequences and around 300 Gb of sequence data. An early release that covered about 600 HLA-typed donors contained approximately 300 gigabases of sequencing data and 85 million to 100 million unique TCR sequences. Of the roughly 390 genotyped donors, about 80% fell in the genetic ancestry cluster associated with self-reported Caucasian donors. The aim of the study was to test whether cataloging public T cell receptors could identify signatures of past pathogen exposure. Using immunosequencing, the study profiled T cell repertoires from roughly 650 subjects and related those repertoires to cytomegalovirus serostatus. In addition to the first cohort of hundreds of subjects, a separate validation cohort of 120 different subjects was used. To predict cytomegalovirus infection status, the study brought together high-throughput TCR immunosequencing, statistical association of individual TCRs with disease status, and machine learning. To study patterns of TCR occurrence, a later analysis re-analyzed previously published TCR beta repertoires from around 660 donors and added high-resolution HLA genotyping. The later analysis used no new phenotypic data to find candidate immune exposures, relying instead on TCR beta sequences and their occurrence across donors. An earlier analysis of roughly 580 of the donors used high-throughput TCR beta sequencing to judge whether each TCR beta V gene segment behaved as functional or pseudogenic. Donor age, sex, ethnicity and CMV serostatus were compiled together with the repertoire data. Genome-wide SNP genotypes for about 65% of the 666 donors were used in a later genetic analysis, which treated that subset as a discovery cohort. Every discovery cohort repertoire had been produced on one sequencing platform. Both class I and class II loci were covered by HLA typing, at four-digit resolution. The number of typed donors differed by locus: about 620-630 for A, B, C, DRB1 and DQB1; about 520 for DQA1; 606 for DPA1; and about 450 for DPB1. Four to six DR-DQ haplotypes were handled as single units for association and clustering, since linkage in the cohort was strong. Across some 400 genotyped donors of the cohort, an average of roughly 230,000 unique TCR beta nucleotide sequences per donor were sequenced, and roughly 20% of those sequences were non-productive.

Results the study describes overall, beyond this receptor: A cluster of highly shared sequence variants was judged likely to represent a technical artifact of the sequencing pipeline. Because counts were too low, 15 to 20 rarely observed V segments, including chromosome 9 orphons, were left out of the earlier analysis of some 600 of the donors. The study listed 164 TCR beta chains as associated with cytomegalovirus. Compared with the roughly 700-donor mean, donors in an Asian-associated ancestry cluster had fewer N-insertions in productive TCRs, according to a later genetic analysis. The authors suggested that the approach could potentially be generalized to other disease states and immunological phenotypes. A later analysis found that TCR association rates varied across HLA loci, with DRB1 alleles showing the most associated TCRs and HLA-C alleles the fewest. Sequencing depth was assumed to be roughly uniform across donors in the presence/absence analyses, though that assumption may not hold. This cohort had only TCR beta chains sequenced, and the lack of alpha or paired-chain data limited which features could be detected. The only immune exposure information available for the cohort was CMV serostatus. In both the original and validation cohorts, the classifier was reported to diagnose cytomegalovirus status with high specificity and sensitivity. A further reported finding was that TCR beta sequences accurately predicted the HLA-A and HLA-B alleles for most subjects in the first cohort. Correlated functional status among segregating V segments might reflect linkage disequilibrium, but an unknown experimental factor could not be ruled out. A later analysis reported that several top co-occurrence clusters appeared linked to parvovirus B19, influenza, CMV and Epstein-Barr virus. A later analysis found that most CMV-associated TCR beta chains appeared HLA-restricted, with HLA associations seemingly driven largely by CMV exposure. Most TCR sequences were seen in very few donors, while some public TCRs were found in many individuals. Compared with equally common non-associated chains, HLA-associated TCR beta chains in a later analysis were more clonally expanded and had lower generation probabilities. Assigning TCR associations to individual alleles was difficult when HLA alleles, especially DR and DQ, strongly co-occurred. Some IMGT-functional V segments, including TRBV6-2 and TRBV6-3, could not be distinguished by the 87-base-pair reads and were therefore excluded. At a false discovery rate of 0.05, a later analysis linked under 20,000 TCR beta sequences to specific HLA alleles. An earlier analysis of approximately 540 of the donors showed that most TCR beta V segments appeared in productive rearrangements either about 87% or about 30% of the time, which broadly matched IMGT annotations. Because HLA typing was unavailable for some donors at each locus, only the typed subset was used in association tests. An association between a missense DCLRE1C variant and V-gene and J-gene trimming of TCR beta chains was found in a later genetic analysis and replicated in an independent cohort. In vitro tests confirmed that three of the cytomegalovirus-associated TCR beta chains recognize cytomegalovirus antigens.

The cohort comprised some 680 healthy bone marrow donors. At the time of sampling, every cohort member was nominally healthy, though immune exposures that went unrecorded were likely present. The donor was CMV seropositive and belonged to the group of some 290 seropositive cohort members. A peripheral blood sample was collected from each donor, and TCR beta sequencing was performed on peripheral blood mononuclear cells. The Qiagen DNeasy Blood Extraction Kit was used to extract genomic DNA from the blood cell samples. Points on this clone: Its target antigen remains unknown. Within one base of it there is no much larger clone, and no base qualities were kept.

Receptors were amplified or captured by the immunoSEQ multiplex PCR assay. A mixture of 60 forward primers for TCR Vbeta segments and 13 reverse primers for TCR Jbeta segments was used in the multiplex PCR. The CDR3 region of rearranged TCR beta genes was amplified from genomic DNA with a multiplex PCR assay. Amplified TCR beta libraries were sequenced as 87-base-pair reads on the Illumina HiSeq System. The authors' analysis ran thus. A later analysis counted about 80 million unique TCR beta chains across the 550 to 750 repertoires, and around 9.9 million of these chains were shared by at least two donors. A nearest-neighbor algorithm error-corrected the raw reads and collapsed the reads into unique sequences, merging closely related sequences to remove PCR and sequencing errors. V, D and J gene segments were assigned by aligning CDR3 sequences to IMGT reference sequences. For a sequence to be retained, a match of at least six nucleotides was required to both a V gene segment and a J gene segment. A rearrangement was called productive if the CDR3 had no stop codons and remained in frame with V and J, and every other rearrangement was called non-productive. CDR3 was defined by IMGT convention, running from the second conserved V-encoded cysteine to the conserved J-encoded phenylalanine. Sequences without an unambiguous match to a single V gene segment were excluded from the earlier analysis of 500 to 700 of the donors. An earlier analysis of over 450 of the donors classified V segments as functional when productive rearrangements were above 56.7% and as segregating when the standard deviation between donors was above 5%. A statistical classification framework was built to diagnose cytomegalovirus status from the catalog of TCR beta chain sequences. In a later analysis, V and J genes were assigned by comparing TCR nucleotide sequences against IMGT/GENE-DB human TR gene sequences. A later analysis assigned CDR3 sequences and most-parsimonious VDJ recombination scenarios with the TCRdist pipeline. In a later analysis, every TCR beta chain was defined by the combination of its CDR3 amino acid sequence and its V-gene family, and reads without a unique V-gene family were dropped. As a way to deal with suspected cross-contamination and a sequencing artifact, a later analysis dropped nearly 600 nucleotide sequences that were highly shared and had low generation probability. In a later analysis, a clonal expansion index for each public chain was calculated from normalized within-repertoire ranks of inferred template counts. A later analysis computed generation probabilities with a VDJ recombination model fitted to out-of-frame rearrangements, and checked the results against IGoR. A later analysis scored TCR-TCR, TCR-HLA and TCR-CMV co-occurrence with hypergeometric tests, applying a repertoire-size bias correction to TCR pairs. In a later analysis, false discovery rates were estimated by permuting HLA or CMV assignments 20 times. In a later analysis, co-occurring TCRs were grouped using DBSCAN, with TCRdist sequence similarity added in when clustering inside HLA-allele-positive subsets. For co-occurrence clustering, repertoires with fewer than 30,000 or more than 120,000 public chains were excluded, along with roughly 5 repertoires with anomalous nucleotide sharing. TCRdb limited this immuneACCESS table to in-frame rearrangements with V and J called. A share of clones is missing; checked studies link under half to unresolved V genes, and the rest is unexplained. From that table come the V and J calls and clone size; the DNA was used to work out D and trimming. The sample table lists 140,000 or so clones, approximately 82% of them with a count of one. The top ten constitute around 8.8% of the sample.

Counted from cysteine to phenylalanine, this CDR3 has 15 amino acids. The retained sequence is limited to the CDR3, 45 bases, with the frame set at the first base. Sequences MDHEN (CDR1) and SYDVKM (CDR2) are obtained from the germline V gene. Trimming takes 6 bases from V and 2 bases from J, and the germline ends sit 14 bases apart. This clonotype originated in a woman aged 55-75 years in good health and CMV-seropositive. The sample comprised PBMCs. The sequence is built from TRBV28 and TRBJ2-1, with TRBD2 as a weak D call on 5 bases. The CDR3: CASRTNTRPYNEQFF. The DNA sequence reads TGTGCCAGCAGGACCAATACTAGACCCTACAATGAGCAGTTCTTC. When the CDR3 is completed using the reference TRBV28 and TRBJ2-1 genes on either side, the full variable domain is DVKVTQSSRYLVKRTGEKVFLECVQDMDHENMFWYRQDPGLGLRLIYFSYDVKMKEKGDIPEGYSVSREKKERFSLILESASTNQTSMYLCASRTNTRPYNEQFFGPGTRLTVL.